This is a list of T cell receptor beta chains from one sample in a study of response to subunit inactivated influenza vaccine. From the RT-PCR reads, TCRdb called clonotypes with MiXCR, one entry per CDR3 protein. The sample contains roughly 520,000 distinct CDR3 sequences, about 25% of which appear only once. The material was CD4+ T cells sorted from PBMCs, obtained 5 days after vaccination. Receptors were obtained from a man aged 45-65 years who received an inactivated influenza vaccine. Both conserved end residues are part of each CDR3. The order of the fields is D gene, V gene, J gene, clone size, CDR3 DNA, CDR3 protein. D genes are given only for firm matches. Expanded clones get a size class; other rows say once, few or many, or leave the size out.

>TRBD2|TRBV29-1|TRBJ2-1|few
TGCAGCGTCGCTCCCCGGACTAGCGGGAGGTACAATGAGCAGTTCTTC
CSVAPRTSGRYNEQFF
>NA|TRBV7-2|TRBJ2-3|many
TGTGCCAGCAGCCCCTTGGGGGGCGATACGCAGTATTTT
CASSPLGGDTQYF
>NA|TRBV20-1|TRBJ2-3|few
TGCAGTGCTAGCGGGGAGGGCACAGATACGCAGTATTTT
CSASGEGTDTQYF
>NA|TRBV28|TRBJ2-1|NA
TGTGCCAGCAGTACTGTGGGGGGCTCCTACAATGAGCAGTTCTTC
CASSTVGGSYNEQFF
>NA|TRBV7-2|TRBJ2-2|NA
TGTGCCAGCAGTTTGACTAGTACGGGCGGGGAGCTGTTTTTT
CASSLTSTGGELFF
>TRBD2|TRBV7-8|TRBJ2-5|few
TGTGCCAGCACCACTAGCGGGGGGGGTGAGACCCAGTACTTC
CASTTSGGGETQYF
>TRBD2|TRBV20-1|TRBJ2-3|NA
TGCAGTGCCAGAGCCGGGGGGGCCTTGAAAGAGACGCAGTATTTT
CSARAGGALKETQYF
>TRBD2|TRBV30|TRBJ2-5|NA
TGTGCCTGGAACCCGACTAGCGCGGAGACCCAGTACTTC
CAWNPTSAETQYF
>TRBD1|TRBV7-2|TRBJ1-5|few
TGTGCCAGCAGCTCCAGACAGGGGAATCAGCCCCAGCATTTT
CASSSRQGNQPQHF
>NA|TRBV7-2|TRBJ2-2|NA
TGTGCCAGCACCCCGGTAATCGCCAACCCCACCGGGGAGCTGTTTTTT
CASTPVIANPTGELFF
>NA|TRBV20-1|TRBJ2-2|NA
TGCAGTGCTAGCCAGACTAACACCGGGGAGCTGTTTTTT
CSASQTNTGELFF
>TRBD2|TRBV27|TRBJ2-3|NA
TGTGCCAGCTCCCAGGGGACTAGCAGCTCTCCCACAGATACGCAGTATTTT
CASSQGTSSSPTDTQYF
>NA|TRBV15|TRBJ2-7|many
TGTGCCACCAGCAGCGTAAGACAGAACTACGAGCAGTACTTC
CATSSVRQNYEQYF
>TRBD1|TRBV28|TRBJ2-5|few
TGTGCCAGCAAAAGGGGGCGGGCACCTCAAGAGACCCAGTACTTC
CASKRGRAPQETQYF
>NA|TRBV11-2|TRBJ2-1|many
TGTGCCAGCAGCTTAGATGGGATGGGGGGGGGCAAGTCCTACAATGAGCAGTTCTTC
CASSLDGMGGGKSYNEQFF